Listed below are T cell receptor beta chains from one sample, sequenced in a study of CD8 T cells in ankylosing spondylitis. A single record per CDR3 protein comes from TCRdb applying MiXCR to the 5' RACE reads. The sample shows about 240,000 distinct CDR3 sequences, roughly 8.6% of them seen only once. The specimen sequenced was blood, either unsorted or a sorted T cell fraction (not recorded which). The receptors originated from a male donor with ankylosing spondylitis or in good health (not recorded which). Both conserved end residues are part of each CDR3. The order of the fields is V gene, D gene, J gene, clone size, CDR3 DNA, CDR3 protein. The D gene is left open where the match is weak. Only part of the rows carry a size: once, few, many, or a class if the clone is expanded.

V: TRBV14
D: .
J: TRBJ2-3
size: many
DNA: TGTGCCAGCAGCCAAGAATACCAAGCGAGGGACACAGATACGCAGTATTTT
CDR3: CASSQEYQARDTDTQYF

V: TRBV23-1
D: .
J: TRBJ2-7
size: few
DNA: TGCGCCAGCAGTCTTCCGGGACGGGAAGCATACGAGCAGTACTTC
CDR3: CASSLPGREAYEQYF

V: TRBV23-1
D: .
J: TRBJ2-7
size: few
DNA: TGCGCCAGCAGTCAATCGGGCGGACACCTGAGCGAGCAGTACTTC
CDR3: CASSQSGGHLSEQYF

V: TRBV7-2
D: .
J: TRBJ2-1
size: many
DNA: TGTGCCAGCAGCTTCCAGGGGATGTCCTACAATGAGCAGTTCTTC
CDR3: CASSFQGMSYNEQFF

V: TRBV29-1
D: .
J: TRBJ2-1
size: many
DNA: TGCAGCGTTGAATGGCGGCCAGATGAGCAGTTCTTC
CDR3: CSVEWRPDEQFF

V: TRBV9
D: TRBD1
J: TRBJ2-3
size: many
DNA: TGTGCCAGCAGCGTAGGCCCAGGACAGGGGCAAGATACGCAGTATTTT
CDR3: CASSVGPGQGQDTQYF

V: TRBV3-1
D: .
J: TRBJ2-5
size: .
DNA: TGTGCCAGCAGCCAAGATGCGGTCCGTGAGACCCAGTACTTC
CDR3: CASSQDAVRETQYF

V: TRBV5-4
D: .
J: TRBJ2-3
size: .
DNA: TGTGCCAGCAGCTTGGACCAGAGCACAGATACGCAGTATTTT
CDR3: CASSLDQSTDTQYF

V: TRBV10-3
D: .
J: TRBJ2-3
size: many
DNA: TGTGCCATCAGAGGAGAGACAGATACGCAGTATTTT
CDR3: CAIRGETDTQYF

V: TRBV4-3
D: .
J: TRBJ2-7
size: many
DNA: TGCGCCAGCAGCCAAGAGGAGGGGTCCTCCTACGAGCAGTACTTC
CDR3: CASSQEEGSSYEQYF

V: TRBV6-5
D: .
J: TRBJ2-2
size: many
DNA: TGTGCCAGCAGTTACTCTAGCGCCCCGGGGGAGCTGTTTTTT
CDR3: CASSYSSAPGELFF

V: TRBV6-2/TRBV6-3
D: TRBD2
J: TRBJ2-1
size: many
DNA: TGTGCCAGCAGTTATCTACTAGCGGGAGAGAGCAATGAGCAGTTCTTC
CDR3: CASSYLLAGESNEQFF

V: TRBV5-6
D: .
J: TRBJ2-7
size: .
DNA: TGTGCCAGCAGCTTGGGACCAAGGGGGGGTTACGAGCAGTACTTC
CDR3: CASSLGPRGGYEQYF

V: TRBV30
D: .
J: TRBJ1-1
size: many
DNA: TGTGCCTGGATCGGACTAATGAACACTGAAGCTTTCTTT
CDR3: CAWIGLMNTEAFF

V: TRBV27
D: .
J: TRBJ1-6
size: many
DNA: TGTGCCAGCAGTTTAGTGTGGCAGCGAAATTCACCCCTCCACTTT
CDR3: CASSLVWQRNSPLHF

V: TRBV10-3
D: .
J: TRBJ1-1
size: many
DNA: TGTGCCATCAGGAAACAGTTGGAGGACACTGAAGCTTTCTTT
CDR3: CAIRKQLEDTEAFF

V: TRBV5-1
D: .
J: TRBJ1-6
size: many
DNA: TGCGCCAGCAGCTTGGACGTGCGGGACTTCTCCTATAATTCACCCCTCCACTTT
CDR3: CASSLDVRDFSYNSPLHF

V: TRBV29-1
D: .
J: TRBJ2-1
size: many
DNA: TGCAGCGTTGAGGCGTATTACAATGAGCAGTTCTTC
CDR3: CSVEAYYNEQFF

V: TRBV12-3/TRBV12-4
D: .
J: TRBJ1-4
size: many
DNA: TGTGCCAGCAGCGTCGGGAGGTATGACGAAAAACTGTTTTTT
CDR3: CASSVGRYDEKLFF

V: TRBV7-2
D: TRBD2
J: TRBJ2-5
size: many
DNA: TGTGCCAGCAGCTTAGTACTAGCGGAGACCCAGTACTTC
CDR3: CASSLVLAETQYF

V: TRBV29-1
D: .
J: TRBJ1-1
size: many
DNA: TGCAGCGCACGGGGGAGCACTGAAGCTTTCTTT
CDR3: CSARGSTEAFF

V: TRBV7-2
D: TRBD1
J: TRBJ1-1
size: few
DNA: TGTGCCAGCCGAAGGGGACAGTACAACACTGAAGCTTTCTTT
CDR3: CASRRGQYNTEAFF

V: TRBV6-2/TRBV6-3
D: .
J: TRBJ1-2
size: .
DNA: TGTGCCAGCAGTTACGGGAGAGACCCCTCCTATGGCTACACCTTC
CDR3: CASSYGRDPSYGYTF

V: TRBV20-1
D: .
J: TRBJ1-4
size: many
DNA: TGCAGTGCCAGGGAGGGGAGTACTAATGAAAAACTGTTTTTT
CDR3: CSAREGSTNEKLFF

V: TRBV6-4
D: TRBD1
J: TRBJ2-2
size: few
DNA: TGTGCCAGCACCGCGGACAGGGCCGGAACCGGGGAGCTGTTTTTT
CDR3: CASTADRAGTGELFF

V: TRBV5-1
D: .
J: TRBJ1-3
size: many
DNA: TGCGCCAGCAGCTTGGAAGGGCCCACCATATATTTT
CDR3: CASSLEGPTIYF

V: TRBV6-1
D: .
J: TRBJ1-2
size: .
DNA: TGTGCCAGCAGTGCGGCTGGCGGCTACACCTTC
CDR3: CASSAAGGYTF

V: TRBV5-1
D: .
J: TRBJ1-2
size: .
DNA: TGCGCCAGCAGCTTGGCCTTGGGGGATGGCTATGGCTACACCTTC
CDR3: CASSLALGDGYGYTF